A selection of T cell receptor beta chains follows, all from one sample in a study of T cell repertoires in cytomegalovirus infection. TCRdb called the reads again in MiXCR, with one record for every CDR3 protein. Of about 920,000 distinct CDR3 sequences in the sample, less than 35% were seen once. Their antigen targets remain unknown. The sequenced sample was cultured CD8+ T cells from PBMCs, obtained from culture after CMV antigen stimulation. The receptors here all came from a human donor in good health (CMV status not recorded). Some clones in this sample may be carry-over from other donors' samples. Each CDR3 is given with its conserved first and last residue. D genes are given only for firm matches. Only some rows state a clone size, as once, few, many or a class for expanded clones.

d_call,clone_size,v_call,j_call,cdr3_aa,cdr3_nt
NA,few,TRBV6-5,TRBJ1-3,CASSYSALSTGGNTIYF,TGTGCCAGCAGTTACTCGGCTCTTTCTACAGGGGGAAACACCATATATTTT
NA,many,TRBV7-9,TRBJ1-1,CASSYGSGHYEAFF,TGTGCCAGCAGCTACGGATCAGGGCATTATGAAGCTTTCTTT
NA,many,TRBV7-2,TRBJ1-5,CASSLEGYSNQPQHF,TGTGCCAGCAGCTTAGAGGGGTATAGCAATCAGCCCCAGCATTTT
TRBD2,NA,TRBV6-1,TRBJ2-1,CASSERGGSYNEQFF,TGTGCCAGCAGTGAACGGGGGGGCTCCTACAATGAGCAGTTCTTC
NA,large,TRBV7-2,TRBJ2-1,CASSWGSLNEQFF,TGTGCCAGCAGCTGGGGGTCCCTCAATGAGCAGTTCTTC
NA,NA,TRBV11-2,TRBJ2-7,CASSLGAGRPYEQYF,TGTGCCAGCAGCTTAGGGGCAGGGCGGCCTTACGAGCAGTACTTC
TRBD2,NA,TRBV12-3/TRBV12-4,TRBJ2-2,CASSPGTSPTGELFF,TGTGCCAGCAGTCCCGGGACTAGCCCCACCGGGGAGCTGTTTTTT
NA,few,TRBV12-3/TRBV12-4,TRBJ1-5,CASSLGSSVNQPQHF,TGTGCCAGCAGTTTAGGGAGTAGCGTTAATCAGCCCCAGCATTTT
NA,few,TRBV27,TRBJ2-3,CASSLSLTGSTDTQYF,TGTGCCAGCAGTTTATCGTTAACAGGAAGCACAGATACGCAGTATTTT
NA,once,TRBV6-5,TRBJ2-3,CASSRRDHGFDTQYF,TGTGCCAGCAGTCGCCGGGACCATGGATTTGATACGCAGTATTTT
NA,many,TRBV7-2,TRBJ2-3,CASSLDSSDTQYF,TGTGCCAGCAGCTTGGACAGCTCTGATACGCAGTATTTT
NA,NA,TRBV6-2/TRBV6-3,TRBJ1-3,CASSYSDWGTRNTIYF,TGTGCCAGCAGTTACTCGGATTGGGGGACTCGGAACACCATATATTTT